Presented here are 5 T cell receptor beta chains from one specimen sequenced in a study of beta chain features in type 1 diabetes listed by TCRdb under 2018. Results and caveats for the whole study, not just this receptor: Type 1 diabetes patients showed a moderate but significant shortening of TCRB CDR3 length in all four CD4+ subsets.

Library creation used the immunoSEQ multiplex PCR assay. The High Capacity cDNA Reverse Transcription Kit was used to reverse transcribe all of the isolated RNA, meaning that expressed TCRB transcripts were what got sequenced. TCRdb carries this immuneACCESS record with in-frame sequences only. Its versions omit some clonotypes, under half of them owing to an unresolved V gene in the studies checked, with the rest unexplained. This sample has a few hundred thousand clones in its table, and under 13% of those were observed once. The top ten constitute around 0.018% of the sample. No antigens are known for them. Sequencing was performed on naive CD4+ T cells from blood. What the cell subset or site label conveys for this sample: true naive CD4+ T cells. The receptors derive from a young man with type 1 diabetes.

The J gene is TRBJ2-1, the V gene TRBV9; 7 bases are a match to TRBD2. With 4 bases clipped from V and 2 bases from J, the junction kept 9 bases outside the gene matches. This CDR3 comprises 16 residues. Germline assignment: CDR1 SGDLS and CDR2 YYNGEE. Written as DNA, the CDR3 is TGTGCCAGCAGCCCCCCTGGCGGGGGTACCTACAATGAGCAGTTCTTC. This sequence encodes CASSPPGGGTYNEQFF.

V is TRBV6-5 and J is TRBJ1-5; D is perhaps TRBD1 (6 bases). Germline V CDR1 and CDR2: MNHEY, SVGAGI. CDR3 length: 13 residues. V dropped 6 bases and J dropped 4 bases, with 10 bases sitting between them. This chain's CDR3 is CASSLDRNQPQHF. The CDR3, as DNA: TGTGCCAGCAGCCTTGACAGGAATCAGCCCCAGCATTTT.

The V call is TRBV6-5, the J call TRBJ2-2; weak D call: TRBD1 (6 bases). The germline gives CDR1 MNHEY, CDR2 SVGAGI. V gave up 6 bases and J gave up 7 bases, with 18 bases separating them. CDR3 length: 15 amino acids. CDR3 amino acids: CASRRNQGYGGELFF. CDR3 DNA: TGTGCCAGCAGACGTAATCAGGGGTATGGCGGGGAGCTGTTTTTT.

This clone was seen more than once but under ten times. The gene calls are TRBV5-1 and TRBJ2-1; 12 nucleotides agree with TRBD2. CDR1 and CDR2 from the germline V gene are SGHRS and YFSETQ. CDR3 length equals 18 residues. V was clipped by 4 bases and J by 0 bases; unmatched bases: 8. The CDR3 region is CASSRPSGGASSYNEQFF. The CDR3 coding sequence is TGCGCCAGCAGCCGCCCTAGCGGGGGGGCGAGCTCCTACAATGAGCAGTTCTTC.

This clone occurred a few times. The chain is built from TRBV11-2 and TRBJ1-1, with a tentative D call TRBD1 (5 bases). The length of the CDR3 is 14 residues. V was trimmed by 7 bases and J by 0 bases, leaving 12 bases between them. Germline-derived CDR1 and CDR2 are SGHAT and FQNNGV. The CDR3 loop is CASTEWGMNTEAFF. CDR3 in DNA: TGTGCCAGCACTGAGTGGGGCATGAACACTGAAGCTTTCTTT.